The clone carrying this T cell receptor (beta chain) has at least ten counts. CDR3 length equals 15 residues. Germline V gene lookup returns CDR1 MNHEY and CDR2 SMNVEV (reference sequence). The junction had 5 bases not matched to a gene; V was cut back by 6 bases and J by 3 bases. TCRdb called the 5' RACE reads again in MiXCR, with one record for every CDR3 protein. The table includes about 84,000 distinct CDR3 sequences, 10% detected once. These data come from a study of neurological immune-mediated disorders. Input material: PBMCs. The V call is TRBV27, the J call TRBJ2-1, with 10 nucleotides matching TRBD2. The clonotype originates from a man aged 35-49 years in good health. The CDR3 spells CASSPSSGSYNEQFF. CDR3 bases: TGTGCCAGCAGCCCCTCTAGCGGGAGCTACAATGAGCAGTTCTTC.